Listed here are 19 T cell receptor beta chains from one sample, sequenced in a study of beta chain features in type 1 diabetes. Expressed TCRB transcripts were sequenced after all isolated RNA was converted to cDNA. Profiling relied on immunoSEQ multiplex PCR, and the TCRdb table lists in-frame clones only, not all of them. The profile shows under 500,000 clones, about 32% of them singletons. Sequencing was carried out using naive CD4+ T cells from blood. These receptors all come from a man between 18 and 35 years old in good health.

This clone was found a few times. This chain joins TRBV25-1 and TRBJ1-2; 10 bases match TRBD1. This CDR3 contains 14 residues. The ends lost 5 bases at V and 3 bases at J; junction bases unmatched: 3. Germline lookup yields CDR1 MGHDK and CDR2 SYGVNS. This CDR3 is CASSRQGADYGYTF. DNA for the CDR3: TGTGCCAGCAGTCGACAGGGGGCGGACTATGGCTACACCTTC.

V and J are TRBV4-1 and TRBJ2-4; 8 bases are shared with TRBD1. The CDR3 spans 14 residues. Germline lookup yields CDR1 MGHRA and CDR2 YSYEKL. J was trimmed by 9 bases and V by 5 bases; bases with no gene match: 9. DNA of the CDR3: TGCGCCAGCAGCGACCGGACAGGGAGCGGCATTCAGTACTTC. Its protein product is CASSDRTGSGIQYF.

This clone was observed a few times. V and J are TRBV15 and TRBJ2-3; D is perhaps TRBD2 (6 bases). The germline V and J ends were trimmed by 3 bases and 2 bases, with 9 bases remaining between them. CDR1 is LNHNV, CDR2 YYDKDF, per germline (reference sequence). The CDR3 is made up of 14 amino acids. The CDR3 DNA reads as TGTGCCACCAGCAGGGGACTTCTCACAGATACGCAGTATTTT. Encoded protein: CATSRGLLTDTQYF. The whole variable domain, remainder taken from reference TRBV15 and TRBJ2-3, is DAMVIQNPRYQVTQFGKPVTLSCSQTLNHNVMYWYQQKSSQAPKLLFHYYDKDFNNEADTPDNFQSRRPNTSFCFLDIRSPGLGDTAMYLCATSRGLLTDTQYFGPGTRLTVL.

This clone was detected once. The chain is built from TRBV2 and TRBJ2-5; no definite D call. The CDR3 has 13 residues. Trimming cost V 6 bases and J 5 bases, with 13 bases left between them. Germline values: CDR1 SNHLY, CDR2 FYNNEI. The CDR3 protein is CASSGNAGETQYF. The DNA for the CDR3 is TGTGCCAGCAGCGGCAATGCCGGGGAGACCCAGTACTTC.

The chain combines TRBV5-1 with TRBJ2-7, with 10 bases matching TRBD2. V was clipped by 4 bases and J by 0 bases; unmatched bases: 4. CDR1 and CDR2 (germline): SGHRS, YFSETQ. The CDR3 has 15 amino acids. CDR3 in amino acids: CASSLTSGRSYEQYF. CDR3 sequence (DNA): TGCGCCAGCAGCCTGACTAGCGGGCGCTCCTACGAGCAGTACTTC.

This clone has only a few counts. The CDR3 bases are TGTGCCAGCAGCGTTGGGGGAGGGCGCTCCTCCTACAATGAGCAGTTCTTC. Its protein is CASSVGGGRSSYNEQFF. J is TRBJ2-1 and V is TRBV9; 7 nucleotides match TRBD2. Germline lookup yields CDR1 SGDLS and CDR2 YYNGEE. V shed 2 bases and J 0 bases; nucleotides not matched to a gene: 8. The CDR3 length is 17 residues.

Regarding this clone: This sample also contains other DNA sequences that code for the same CDR3. The chain joins TRBV18 to TRBJ2-3; D not resolved. CDR1 and CDR2 from the germline V gene are KGHSH and LQKENI. There are 11 residues in the CDR3. The V and J ends lost 3 bases and 6 bases respectively, with 4 bases between them. CDR3 protein: CASSPSDTQYF. The CDR3 DNA reads as TGTGCCAGCTCACCGTCGGATACGCAGTATTTT.

A note on this clone: A read error may account for a junction end that differs from germline. The V and J genes are TRBV5-1 and TRBJ2-7, with D perhaps matching TRBD2 (5 bases). The CDR3 is 14 amino acids. Germline values: CDR1 SGHRS, CDR2 YFSETQ. CDR3 in DNA: TGCGCCAGCAGGTTGGACGGAGAGGGCTACGAGCAGTACTTC. Its translation is CASRLDGEGYEQYF.

The chain recombines TRBV15 with TRBJ1-2; tentative D call: TRBD1 (6 bases). Trimming took off 4 bases at V and 6 bases at J, with 18 bases between the two ends. The germline gives CDR1 LNHNV, CDR2 YYDKDF (reference sequence). The CDR3 extends over 15 amino acids. The CDR3 DNA reads TGTGCCACCAGCAAACGGACAGCTTTTTCGGATGGCTACACCTTC. Translating it yields CATSKRTAFSDGYTF.

The sample holds a few counts of this clone. The chain couples TRBV27 to TRBJ2-1, with TRBD1 identical over 8 bases. With 3 bases clipped from V and 7 bases from J, the junction kept 5 bases outside the gene matches. Germline V gene lookup returns CDR1 MNHEY and CDR2 SMNVEV (reference sequence). The CDR3 totals 14 residues. Here the CDR3 DNA reads TGTGCCAGCAGTTTTACTGACAGGGGAAATGAGCAGTTCTTC. This codes for CASSFTDRGNEQFF.

This clone was detected only a few times. The rearrangement uses TRBV21-1 and TRBJ2-7; the table assigns TRBD2, which was not confirmed against the DNA. TRBV21-1 is labeled a pseudogene. There are 13 residues in the CDR3. The CDR3 spells CASSKYLAREQYF. As DNA, the CDR3 is TGTGCCAGCAGCAAATACCTAGCCCGGGAGCAGTACTTC.

The genes are TRBV9 and TRBJ1-5; D is unresolved. Trimming took 7 bases from V and 6 from J, leaving 8 bases between them. Germline CDR1 is SGDLS and CDR2 is YYNGEE. This CDR3 region has 11 residues. The CDR3 sequence: CASLRSQPQHF. CDR3 sequence (DNA): TGTGCCAGCCTTAGGAGTCAGCCCCAGCATTTT.

The chain joins TRBV27 to TRBJ2-1, with unresolved D. Germline V gene sequence: CDR1 MNHEY, CDR2 SMNVEV (reference sequence). There are 11 residues in the CDR3. Between the trimmed V and J ends, which lost 5 bases and 7 bases, there was a span of 6 bases. The CDR3: CASSISNEQFF. The CDR3 region has the DNA TGTGCCAGCAGTATAAGTAATGAGCAGTTCTTC.

The chain recombines TRBV29-1 with TRBJ2-3, with D possibly matching TRBD2 (6 bases). The germline gives CDR1 SQVTM, CDR2 ANQGSEA. The CDR3 is 16 residues long. Trimming stripped 6 bases from V and 1 base from J, with 20 bases between. For the CDR3, the DNA is TGCAGCGTCCACTCCTCCGGGACTGGACGCACAGATACGCAGTATTTT. It codes for CSVHSSGTGRTDTQYF.

This clone came up a few times. The sample contains more than one DNA sequence encoding this CDR3. The chain is built from TRBV7-2 and TRBJ2-1; D remains unclear. The germline gives CDR1 SGHTA, CDR2 FQGNSA. The CDR3 contains 14 residues. V was clipped by 4 bases and J by 0 bases, with 7 bases between them. DNA of the CDR3: TGTGCCAGCAGCTCCTCGAGCTCCTACAATGAGCAGTTCTTC. Amino acids: CASSSSSSYNEQFF.

This clone was seen a few times. The rearrangement uses TRBV5-4 and TRBJ2-5; 9 positions agree with TRBD1. This CDR3 contains 14 residues. Germline values: CDR1 SGHNT, CDR2 YYREEE (reference sequence). Trimming at V came to 6 bases and at J to 4 bases, leaving 7 bases not matched to a gene. CDR3 sequence: CASMGQGGGETQYF. In DNA, the CDR3 is TGTGCCAGCATGGGACAGGGAGGAGGAGAGACCCAGTACTTC.

This clone was seen a few times. The chain uses TRBV7-2 and TRBJ2-7; 9 bases are a match to TRBD2. The junction had 5 bases not matched to a gene; V was cut back by 1 base and J by 4 bases. Germline V gene data show CDR1 as SGHTA and CDR2 as FQGNSA. The CDR3 consists of 15 residues. CDR3 loop: CASSLVPSGEYEQYF. CDR3 sequence (DNA): TGTGCCAGCAGCTTAGTACCTAGCGGGGAGTACGAGCAGTACTTC.

This chain joins TRBV7-9 and TRBJ2-7; the D gene could be TRBD1 or TRBD2 (6 bases each). CDR3 size: 14 residues. The V and J ends lost 7 bases and 6 bases respectively, with 19 bases between them. Germline CDR1 is SEHNR and CDR2 is FQNEAQ (reference sequence). The CDR3 region has the DNA TGTGCCAGCACCACCGTAGGGGGGCTCGGCGAGCAGTACTTC. Amino acids: CASTTVGGLGEQYF.

Only a few counts were recorded for this clone. The rearrangement joins TRBV14 to TRBJ2-7, with D possibly TRBD1 on 5 matching bases. The CDR3 has 13 residues. With 2 bases removed from V and 3 bases from J, the gap between germline ends came to 8 bases. In germline, CDR1 is SGHDN, CDR2 FVKESK. The CDR3 bases are TGTGCCAGCAGCCAATTGGGGCGCTACGAGCAGTACTTC. Translating gives CASSQLGRYEQYF.